This T cell receptor beta chain was captured by sequencing in a study of shared clonotypes between healthy human individuals. Cells designated naive CD8 were CD45RO-negative and were positively selected for CCR7, with terminally differentiated effector memory CD45RA+ cells excluded. V lost 6 bases, J lost 8 bases, and 17 bases lay in between. The CDR3 length is 14 residues. CDR1 and CDR2 from the germline V gene are MNHEY and SMNVEV (reference sequence). Sequencing was performed with immunoSEQ multiplex PCR; in TCRdb, only in-frame clones are kept and a portion is missing. Of approximately 600,000 clones in the sample, 90% to 95% are singletons; the top ten hold around 0.12%.

This chain connects TRBV27 to TRBJ2-1; D may be TRBD1 (6 bases). This sequence was found in a woman aged 25 to 39 in good health. Sequencing was carried out using naive CD8+ T cells sorted from blood. CDR3 in amino acids: CASRPQGRPHEQFF. In DNA form, the CDR3 reads TGTGCCAGCAGGCCCCAGGGGCGCCCCCATGAGCAGTTCTTC.